Listed below are T cell receptor beta chains from one sample, sequenced in a study of T cell changes during pregnancy in multiple sclerosis. The assay was immunoSEQ multiplex PCR, and TCRdb's table has in-frame clones only and misses some. The profile shows some 27,000 clones, roughly 89% of them singletons. This material consisted of CD4+ T cells from peripheral blood mononuclear cells, taken in the second trimester of pregnancy. These receptors originate from a female donor with multiple sclerosis, enrolled in a pregnancy study. CDR3s include the opening cysteine and the closing phenylalanine or tryptophan. Each record gives: V gene, clone size, CDR3 protein. Part of the rows lack a size; the others show once, few, many or a class for expanded clones.

V gene: TRBV5-4
clone size: .
CDR3 protein: CASSIDTDTQYF

V gene: TRBV5-6
clone size: .
CDR3 protein: CASSLAEEETQYF

V gene: TRBV5-1
clone size: few
CDR3 protein: CASSLGDRSYGYTF

V gene: TRBV4-2
clone size: .
CDR3 protein: CASSKLAGEKETQYF

V gene: TRBV6-5
clone size: .
CDR3 protein: CASSQADRAPIPFF

V gene: TRBV7-2
clone size: .
CDR3 protein: CASSPRRDRADWWNTEAFF

V gene: TRBV4-3
clone size: .
CDR3 protein: CASSPEPGETQYF

V gene: TRBV4-1
clone size: .
CDR3 protein: CASSQDPPWAGGYTF

V gene: TRBV5-1
clone size: .
CDR3 protein: CASSLGGTGDLAKNIQYF

V gene: TRBV27
clone size: .
CDR3 protein: CASSFLRENTEAFF

V gene: TRBV12-5
clone size: .
CDR3 protein: CASGFLPPVGRGYTF

V gene: TRBV7-7
clone size: .
CDR3 protein: CASSPSTGGGTDTGELFF

V gene: TRBV6-5
clone size: few
CDR3 protein: CASRGRGDNSPLHF

V gene: TRBV28
clone size: .
CDR3 protein: CASSLLAGGETQYF

V gene: TRBV19
clone size: .
CDR3 protein: CASSIGLSSYNSPLHF

V gene: TRBV2
clone size: .
CDR3 protein: CASSEQGEAYEQYF

V gene: TRBV18
clone size: .
CDR3 protein: CASSPLGYVGALNTEAFF

V gene: TRBV11-2
clone size: .
CDR3 protein: CASSSRGQAQGTEAFF

V gene: TRBV18
clone size: .
CDR3 protein: CASSPRTPPYEQYF

V gene: TRBV6-5
clone size: .
CDR3 protein: CASSYGQGKGETQYF

V gene: TRBV5-1
clone size: once
CDR3 protein: CASSLNRGGETQYF

V gene: TRBV19
clone size: .
CDR3 protein: CASRGQLGAGKLLQRGTQYF

V gene: TRBV10-3
clone size: .
CDR3 protein: CAISVGEGTEAFF

V gene: TRBV4-1
clone size: .
CDR3 protein: CASSQHGTSQETQYF

V gene: TRBV4-1
clone size: .
CDR3 protein: CASSQEQGHARPYEQYF

V gene: TRBV5-1
clone size: .
CDR3 protein: CASSLGSATYNEQFF

V gene: TRBV7-2
clone size: .
CDR3 protein: CASSLFPSSETQYF

V gene: TRBV10-3
clone size: .
CDR3 protein: CAISEIPLTSGGPQETQYF

V gene: TRBV7-7
clone size: .
CDR3 protein: CASSQDSLETQYF

V gene: TRBV21-1
clone size: .
CDR3 protein: CASSKEGGGASYNEQFF

V gene: TRBV15
clone size: .
CDR3 protein: CATSRDWGDQPQHF

V gene: TRBV7-2
clone size: .
CDR3 protein: CASSVTGFREQYF

V gene: TRBV9
clone size: .
CDR3 protein: CASSVAGVYNSPLHF

V gene: TRBV5-1
clone size: .
CDR3 protein: CASSLSGIQETQYF

V gene: TRBV28
clone size: .
CDR3 protein: CATYREPPEAFF

V gene: TRBV9
clone size: .
CDR3 protein: CASSALDRYSGNTIYF

V gene: TRBV5-1
clone size: .
CDR3 protein: CASSSGQILPANYGYTF

V gene: TRBV30
clone size: .
CDR3 protein: CAWSVSNYGYTF

V gene: TRBV6-5
clone size: .
CDR3 protein: CASSPPRGTTEAFF

V gene: TRBV4-1
clone size: .
CDR3 protein: CASSLGTAYSNIQYF

V gene: TRBV7-2
clone size: .
CDR3 protein: CASSHSYNEQFF

V gene: TRBV6-6
clone size: .
CDR3 protein: CASSLDGGGNTEAFF

V gene: TRBV19
clone size: .
CDR3 protein: CASSSRMGQYEQYF

V gene: TRBV11-2
clone size: .
CDR3 protein: CASSLDLGVGYEQYF

V gene: TRBV7-9
clone size: .
CDR3 protein: CASSAGQAASQPQHF

V gene: TRBV13
clone size: .
CDR3 protein: CASSLTPRGPEKRDTQYF

V gene: TRBV15
clone size: .
CDR3 protein: CATSRQAETQYF

V gene: TRBV2
clone size: .
CDR3 protein: CASSEWTGVLNTEAFF